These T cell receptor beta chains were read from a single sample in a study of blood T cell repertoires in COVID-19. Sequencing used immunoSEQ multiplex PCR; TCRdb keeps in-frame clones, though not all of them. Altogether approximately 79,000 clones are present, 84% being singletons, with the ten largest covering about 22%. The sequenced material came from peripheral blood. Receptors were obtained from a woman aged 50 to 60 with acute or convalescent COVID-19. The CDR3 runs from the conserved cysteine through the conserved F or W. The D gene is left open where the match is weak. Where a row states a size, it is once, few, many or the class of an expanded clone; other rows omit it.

CASSLRQGWDEQYF	TGTGCCAGCAGCTTAAGACAGGGTTGGGACGAGCAGTACTTC	TRBD1	TRBJ2-7	once	TRBV5-5
CASSPIPPSRGSETQYF	TGTGCCAGCTCACCGATCCCCCCAAGTAGGGGGAGCGAGACCCAGTACTTC	.	TRBJ2-5	.	TRBV18
CASSQVPVRNEQFF	TGTGCCAGCAGCCAGGTCCCGGTTCGGAATGAGCAGTTCTTC	.	TRBJ2-1	.	TRBV4-2
CASSQNQGQGAGGNTIYF	TGCGCCAGCAGCCAGAACCAGGGACAGGGGGCTGGAGGGAACACCATATATTTT	TRBD1	TRBJ1-3	.	TRBV4-1
CASIDSYSNQPQHF	TGTGCCAGCATCGACAGTTATAGCAATCAGCCCCAGCATTTT	.	TRBJ1-5	.	TRBV7-3
CASSEATGDRGSEQYF	TGTGCCAGCAGTGAGGCTACCGGGGACAGGGGCAGCGAGCAGTACTTC	TRBD1	TRBJ2-7	.	TRBV6-1
CASSETGVSFYNEQFF	TGTGCCAGCAGCGAAACGGGAGTGTCATTTTACAATGAGCAGTTCTTC	.	TRBJ2-1	.	TRBV5-5
CASSWTSVHNEQFF	TGTGCCAGCAGCTGGACTAGCGTACACAATGAGCAGTTCTTC	TRBD2	TRBJ2-1	once	TRBV7-8
CASSLGTVQETQYF	TGTGCCAGCAGCCTTGGGACAGTCCAAGAGACCCAGTACTTC	TRBD1	TRBJ2-5	.	TRBV9
CAWTRGFSLVANVLTF	TGTGCCTGGACGCGGGGTTTCTCTCTCGTGGCCAACGTCCTGACTTTC	.	TRBJ2-6	few	TRBV30
CASSFTGHGNTIYF	TGCGCCAGCAGCTTCACAGGGCACGGAAACACCATATATTTT	.	TRBJ1-3	once	TRBV5-1
CASSLVGANTEAFF	TGCGCCAGCAGCTTGGTGGGGGCCAACACTGAAGCTTTCTTT	.	TRBJ1-1	.	TRBV5-1
CASSLSQGGRPHNEQFF	TGTGCCAGCAGCCTTAGCCAGGGCGGGAGACCCCACAATGAGCAGTTCTTC	TRBD2	TRBJ2-1	.	TRBV7-8
CASSFGTVGPQGTQYF	TGTGCCAGCAGCTTCGGGACAGTCGGCCCCCAGGGGACCCAGTACTTC	TRBD1	TRBJ2-5	once	TRBV11-2
CASSRQLTDTQYF	TGTGCCAGCAGCCGACAGCTCACAGATACGCAGTATTTT	.	TRBJ2-3	.	TRBV11-1
CASGDAYNSPLHF	TGTGCCAGTGGAGACGCCTATAATTCACCCCTCCACTTT	.	TRBJ1-6	.	TRBV25-1
CAITRDILSPLHF	TGTGCCATAACCCGGGACATCCTTTCACCCCTCCACTTT	.	TRBJ1-6	.	TRBV6-5
CASSQRVGTDTQYF	TGTGCCAGCAGCCAACGGGTGGGCACAGATACGCAGTATTTT	.	TRBJ2-3	.	TRBV3-1/TRBV3-2
CASGIDSAPYNEQFF	TGCGCCAGCGGAATAGACTCGGCCCCCTACAATGAGCAGTTCTTC	.	TRBJ2-1	.	TRBV4-3
CASSADSSTDTQYF	TGTGCCAGCAGCGCGGACAGTAGCACAGATACGCAGTATTTT	.	TRBJ2-3	.	TRBV5-4
CASSQGRGRAGVSTSTDTQYF	TGTGCCAGCAGCCAAGGCAGGGGCCGCGCTGGCGTATCCACCAGCACAGATACGCAGTATTTT	.	TRBJ2-3	.	TRBV4-2
CASSTTGSNSPLHF	TGCGCCAGCAGCACTACAGGGTCCAATTCACCCCTCCACTTT	.	TRBJ1-6	.	TRBV5-1
CASTGGTDTGELFF	TGTGCCAGCACCGGGGGCACCGACACCGGGGAGCTGTTTTTT	.	TRBJ2-2	.	TRBV4-2
CASSSTGNYGYTF	TGTGCCAGCAGTTCGACAGGAAACTATGGCTACACCTTC	.	TRBJ1-2	.	TRBV28
CAWSSPTGNGNTIYF	TGTGCCTGGAGTTCGCCGACCGGGAATGGAAACACCATATATTTT	.	TRBJ1-3	once	TRBV30
CASSQDRGRDTQYF	TGTGCCAGCAGCCAAGACCGCGGCCGAGATACGCAGTATTTT	.	TRBJ2-3	.	TRBV3-1/TRBV3-2
CSVEGGPGRNTEAFF	TGCAGCGTTGAGGGCGGGCCGGGGAGGAACACTGAAGCTTTCTTT	.	TRBJ1-1	.	TRBV29-1
CASRDRGNTEAFF	TGTGCCAGCAGGGACAGGGGAAACACTGAAGCTTTCTTT	TRBD1	TRBJ1-1	.	TRBV6-4
CSAWRGETQYF	TGCAGTGCTTGGAGGGGAGAGACCCAGTACTTC	.	TRBJ2-5	few	TRBV20-1
CASSLQGAHGYTF	TGTGCCAGCAGTCTACAGGGGGCCCATGGCTACACCTTC	TRBD1	TRBJ1-2	.	TRBV12-3/TRBV12-4
CASSYSTGVGELFF	TGTGCCAGCAGTTACTCAACAGGGGTCGGGGAGCTGTTTTTT	TRBD1	TRBJ2-2	.	TRBV6-5
CASSLSDRRGTEAFF	TGTGCCAGCAGTTTATCGGACAGGAGAGGAACTGAAGCTTTCTTT	TRBD1	TRBJ1-1	.	TRBV6-6